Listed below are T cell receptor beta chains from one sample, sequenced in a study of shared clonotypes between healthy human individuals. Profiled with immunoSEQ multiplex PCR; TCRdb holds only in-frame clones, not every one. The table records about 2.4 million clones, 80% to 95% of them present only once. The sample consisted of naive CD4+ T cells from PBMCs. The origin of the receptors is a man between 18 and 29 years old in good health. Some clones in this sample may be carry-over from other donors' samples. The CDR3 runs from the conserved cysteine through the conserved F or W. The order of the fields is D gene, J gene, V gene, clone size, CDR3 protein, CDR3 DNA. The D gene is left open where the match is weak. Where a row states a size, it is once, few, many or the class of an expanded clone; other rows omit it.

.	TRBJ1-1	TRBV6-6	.	CASRADGNTEAFF	TGTGCCAGCAGAGCGGACGGGAACACTGAAGCTTTCTTT
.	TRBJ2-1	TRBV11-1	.	CASTLDTLGEQFF	TGTGCCAGCACCTTGGACACGCTGGGTGAGCAGTTCTTC
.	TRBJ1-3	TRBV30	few	CAWRPQGGNTIYF	TGTGCCTGGAGACCGCAGGGGGGAAACACCATATATTTT
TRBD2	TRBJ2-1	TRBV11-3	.	CASSLDGGGINEQFF	TGTGCCAGCAGCTTAGATGGCGGGGGAATCAATGAGCAGTTCTTC
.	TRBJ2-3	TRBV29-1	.	CSGGQNTDTQYF	TGCAGCGGAGGGCAGAACACAGATACGCAGTATTTT
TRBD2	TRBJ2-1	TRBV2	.	CASSRVGTSGSNEQFF	TGTGCCAGCAGCAGGGTGGGGACTAGCGGGAGCAATGAGCAGTTCTTC
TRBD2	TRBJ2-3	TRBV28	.	CASRHGLAGTSTDTQYF	TGTGCCAGCAGGCACGGACTAGCGGGAACTAGCACAGATACGCAGTATTTT
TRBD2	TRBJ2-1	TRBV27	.	CASSPQSWTSGDSYNEQFF	TGTGCCAGCAGTCCACAAAGCTGGACTAGCGGGGACTCCTACAATGAGCAGTTCTTC
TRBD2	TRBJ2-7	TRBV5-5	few	CASGLAGTMAYEQYF	TGTGCCAGCGGACTAGCGGGAACTATGGCCTACGAGCAGTACTTC
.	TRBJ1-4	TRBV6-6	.	CASNRDFNEKLFF	TGTGCCAGCAACCGGGACTTTAATGAAAAACTGTTTTTT
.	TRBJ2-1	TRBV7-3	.	CASSSRVASSYNEQFF	TGTGCCAGCAGCTCTCGGGTTGCTAGCTCCTACAATGAGCAGTTCTTC
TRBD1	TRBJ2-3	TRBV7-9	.	CASSMAGTASSTDTQYF	TGTGCCAGCAGCATGGCTGGGACAGCCAGTAGCACAGATACGCAGTATTTT
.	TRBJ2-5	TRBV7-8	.	CASSLEASQETQYF	TGTGCCAGCAGCCTCGAGGCCAGCCAAGAGACCCAGTACTTC
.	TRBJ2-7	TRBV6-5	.	CASSLGTVSVSYEQYF	TGTGCCAGCAGTTTAGGGACTGTTAGTGTATCCTACGAGCAGTACTTC
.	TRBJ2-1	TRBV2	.	CASSSEAWGEQFF	TGTGCCAGCAGTTCGGAGGCCTGGGGTGAGCAGTTCTTC
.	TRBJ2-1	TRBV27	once	CASSPRPTRAPNEQFF	TGTGCCAGCAGTCCTCGTCCTACTAGGGCTCCCAATGAGCAGTTCTTC
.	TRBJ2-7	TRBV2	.	CASSEMRVSRSYEQYF	TGTGCCAGCAGTGAAATGAGGGTCAGTCGGAGCTACGAGCAGTACTTC
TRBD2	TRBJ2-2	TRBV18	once	CASSPGTSRTGPGELFF	TGTGCCAGCTCACCGGGGACTAGCCGGACGGGACCCGGGGAGCTGTTTTTT
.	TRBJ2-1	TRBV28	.	CASRDFTTQVEQFF	TGTGCCAGCAGGGACTTTACCACCCAAGTGGAGCAGTTCTTC
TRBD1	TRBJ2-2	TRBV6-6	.	CASIPGQGSRELFF	TGTGCCAGCATCCCGGGACAGGGTTCCCGGGAGCTGTTTTTT
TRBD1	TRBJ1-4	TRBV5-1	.	CASKQGGTNEKLFF	TGCGCCAGCAAACAGGGGGGGACTAATGAAAAACTGTTTTTT
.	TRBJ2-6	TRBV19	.	CASRVVGKAGANVLTF	TGTGCCAGTAGGGTTGTAGGGAAGGCGGGGGCCAACGTCCTGACTTTC
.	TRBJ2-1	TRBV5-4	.	CASSFSGANEQFF	TGTGCCAGCAGCTTTTCCGGGGCCAATGAGCAGTTCTTC
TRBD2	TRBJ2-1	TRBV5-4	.	CASSLELAGGNEQFF	TGTGCCAGCAGCTTGGAACTAGCGGGAGGGAATGAGCAGTTCTTC
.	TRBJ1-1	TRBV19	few	CASSIEDRLKAFF	TGTGCCAGTAGTATAGAGGACCGACTCAAAGCTTTCTTT
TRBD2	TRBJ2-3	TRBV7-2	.	CASSLVGLAGGSDTQYF	TGTGCCAGCAGCTTAGTAGGACTAGCGGGAGGTTCAGATACGCAGTATTTT
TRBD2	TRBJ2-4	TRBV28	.	CASSFPARAGGFKNIQYF	TGTGCCAGCAGTTTCCCGGCTAGAGCGGGAGGGTTCAAAAACATTCAGTACTTC
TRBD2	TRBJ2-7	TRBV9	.	CASSRGGIDSYEQYF	TGTGCCAGCAGCCGGGGGGGAATAGACTCCTACGAGCAGTACTTC
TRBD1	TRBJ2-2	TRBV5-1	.	CASSLEPQGLYTGELFF	TGCGCCAGCAGCTTAGAACCACAGGGGTTATACACCGGGGAGCTGTTTTTT
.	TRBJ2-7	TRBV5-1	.	CASSFQGPPSSYEQYF	TGCGCCAGCAGCTTTCAGGGGCCACCGAGCTCCTACGAGCAGTACTTC
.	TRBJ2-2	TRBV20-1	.	CSAKTTGELFF	TGCAGTGCCAAGACCACCGGGGAGCTGTTTTTT
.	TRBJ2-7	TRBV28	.	CASSLMGWYGSYEQYF	TGTGCCAGCAGTTTAATGGGCTGGTACGGATCCTACGAGCAGTACTTC
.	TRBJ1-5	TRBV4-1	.	CASSQEARQPQHF	TGCGCCAGCAGCCAAGAAGCTCGCCAGCCCCAGCATTTT
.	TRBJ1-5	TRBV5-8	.	CASSLGAERNQPQHF	TGTGCCAGCAGCTTGGGGGCAGAAAGAAATCAGCCCCAGCATTTT
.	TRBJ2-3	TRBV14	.	CASSQGLRYTQYF	TGTGCCAGCAGCCAAGGGCTCCGTTATACGCAGTATTTT
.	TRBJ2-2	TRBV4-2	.	CASRPGGPGTGELFF	TGTGCCAGCCGTCCCGGGGGCCCTGGCACCGGGGAGCTGTTTTTT
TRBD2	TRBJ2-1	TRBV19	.	CASSIPSGRAYNEQFF	TGTGCCAGTAGTATTCCTAGCGGGAGGGCCTACAATGAGCAGTTCTTC
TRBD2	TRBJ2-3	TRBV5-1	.	CASGLAHRTDTQYF	TGCGCCAGCGGACTAGCTCACCGCACAGATACGCAGTATTTT
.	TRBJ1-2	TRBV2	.	CASSDGYYGYTF	TGTGCCAGCAGTGACGGGTACTATGGCTACACCTTC
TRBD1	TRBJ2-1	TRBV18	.	CASSPTGGGIDEQFF	TGTGCCAGCTCGCCGACAGGGGGCGGGATAGATGAGCAGTTCTTC
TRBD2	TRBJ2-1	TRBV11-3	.	CASSLGLATYNEQFF	TGTGCCAGCAGCCTGGGACTAGCTACCTACAATGAGCAGTTCTTC
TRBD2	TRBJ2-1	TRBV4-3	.	CASSRSPREEQFF	TGCGCCAGCAGCCGAAGTCCGCGGGAGGAGCAGTTCTTC
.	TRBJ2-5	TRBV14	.	CASSPRHFQETQYF	TGTGCCAGCAGCCCGAGACACTTCCAAGAGACCCAGTACTTC
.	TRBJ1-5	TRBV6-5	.	CASSSMQGSNQPQHF	TGTGCCAGCAGCTCCATGCAGGGTAGCAATCAGCCCCAGCATTTT